The 22 T cell receptor beta chains presented below share a single source sample, sequenced in a study of T cells in Graves' hyperthyroidism and ophthalmopathy. RNA transcripts provided the source from which TCR beta CDR3 regions were amplified. Carried out on the TCR CDR3, a first-round RT-PCR used the HTBI primer set. MiXCR, applied by TCRdb to the multiplex PCR reads, yields one record per CDR3 protein. The sample consists of 250,000 to 300,000 distinct CDR3 sequences, about 15% of them appearing once. Source material: blood. All receptors come from a woman aged 60 to 75 with Graves' ophthalmopathy.

This clonotype came up many times. The genes are TRBV20-1 and TRBJ1-3, with D unclear. CDR3 length: 17 residues. CDR1 is DFQATT, CDR2 SNEGSKA, per germline (reference sequence). The V end was cut by 6 bases, the J end by 3 bases, with 24 bases between. The CDR3 DNA follows: TGCAGTGCCATTAGCCAGCAGGCCAAGGCGTATGGAAACACCATATATTTT. Encoded protein: CSAISQQAKAYGNTIYF.

This clonotype was recorded a few times. The chain recombines TRBV7-2 with TRBJ1-3, with a possible D match to TRBD1 (5 bases). The CDR3 sequence is 15 residues long. In germline, CDR1 is SGHTA, CDR2 FQGNSA. V lost 4 bases and J lost 7, with 17 bases in between. The CDR3 sequence: CASSSQGFHGNTIYF. The CDR3 DNA follows: TGTGCCAGCAGCTCCCAGGGTTTTCATGGGAACACCATATATTTT. Full variable domain (rest looked up from reference TRBV7-2 and TRBJ1-3): GAGVSQSPSNKVTEKGKDVELRCDPISGHTALYWYRQSLGQGLEFLIYFQGNSAPDKSGLPSDRFSAERTGGSVSTLTIQRTQQEDSAVYLCASSSQGFHGNTIYFGEGSWLTVV.

This clonotype was seen many times. V usage is TRBV24-1 and J usage is TRBJ1-5; D uncertain. Deletions cut 5 bases from V and 4 bases from J, with 8 bases between. Germline CDR1 reads KGHDR; CDR2 reads SFDVKD. The CDR3 has 13 residues. CDR3 region: CATSVKANQPQHF. The CDR3 nucleotides are TGTGCCACCAGTGTAAAAGCGAATCAGCCCCAGCATTTT.

The chain combines TRBV5-1 with TRBJ2-1; 7 nucleotides agree with TRBD1. This CDR3 contains 16 residues. The germline V gene has CDR1 SGHRS and CDR2 YFSETQ. V trimming: 4 bases; J trimming: 8 bases; junction bases outside the gene matches: 15. Here the CDR3 reads CASSPGNRTGVDEQFF. CDR3 DNA sequence: TGCGCCAGCAGCCCCGGTAATAGGACAGGTGTAGATGAGCAGTTCTTC.

This clonotype appeared many times. The chain links TRBV6-1 to TRBJ2-1; no definite D call. V gave up 6 bases and J gave up 6 bases, with 15 bases separating them. Looked up from germline, CDR1 is MNHNS and CDR2 is SASEGT. This CDR3 contains 14 residues. The CDR3 reads CASRIARGTNEQFF. For the CDR3, the DNA is TGTGCCAGCAGGATCGCACGTGGCACCAATGAGCAGTTCTTC.

This clonotype was seen many times. V gene TRBV5-1 combines with J gene TRBJ2-7; D gene uncertain. The CDR3 has 14 residues. Trimming pared 4 bases from V and 5 bases from J, leaving 16 bases between. The germline V gene has CDR1 SGHRS and CDR2 YFSETQ. The CDR3 loop reads CASSPRAGSDEQYF. The CDR3 DNA sequence: TGCGCCAGCAGCCCCCGTGCAGGATCTGACGAGCAGTACTTC.

In this sample, this clonotype turned up a few times. A much larger clone differs by one base, so this may be a read error. This sequence joins TRBV29-1 and TRBJ2-5, with D unclear. Germline-derived CDR1 and CDR2 are SQVTM and ANQGSEA. Between the trimmed V and J ends, which lost 8 bases and 4 bases, there was a span of 14 bases. The CDR3 is 12 amino acids. DNA for the CDR3: TGCAGCCCCCATCCCTCAGGAGAGACCCAGTACTTC. Translated: CSPHPSGETQYF.

There are many counts of this clonotype. The rearrangement links TRBV20-1 to TRBJ2-1; D is ambiguous. The CDR3 is 14 amino acids. Trimming stripped 1 base from V and 2 bases from J, with 9 bases between. The germline gives CDR1 DFQATT, CDR2 SNEGSKA (reference sequence). The CDR3 region is CSARVATTYNEQFF. For the CDR3, the DNA is TGCAGTGCTAGAGTGGCAACGACCTACAATGAGCAGTTCTTC.

J is TRBJ2-7 and V is TRBV11-2; perhaps D is TRBD1 or TRBD2 (5 bases each). The CDR3 extends over 15 amino acids. V was cut by 0 bases and J by 7 bases, with 16 bases left in between. Germline V gene sequence: CDR1 SGHAT, CDR2 FQNNGV. CDR3 protein: CASSLDRDAGLEQYF. CDR3 DNA: TGTGCCAGCAGCTTAGACCGGGACGCGGGCTTAGAGCAGTACTTC.

The rearrangement uses TRBV5-1 and TRBJ2-2; 11 bases match TRBD2. V shed 2 bases, J shed 3 bases, and the junction held 6 bases outside the gene matches. Germline V gene sequence: CDR1 SGHRS, CDR2 YFSETQ. CDR3 length: 17 residues. Here the CDR3 reads CASSLGPTSGDTGELFF. The CDR3 coding sequence is TGCGCCAGCAGCTTAGGACCGACTAGCGGGGACACCGGGGAGCTGTTTTTT.

The CDR3 coding sequence is TGCAGTGCTGCCCGGGACAGGGGCCCCTACGAGCAGTACTTC. It encodes CSAARDRGPYEQYF. This chain links TRBV20-1 with TRBJ2-7, with TRBD1 identical over 10 bases. V trimming: 5 bases; J trimming: 2 bases; junction bases outside the gene matches: 6. The CDR3 extends over 14 amino acids. Germline-derived CDR1 and CDR2 are DFQATT and SNEGSKA (reference sequence).

The J gene is TRBJ2-5, the V gene TRBV28; perhaps TRBD2 as D (6 bases). The germline V gene encodes CDR1 MDHEN and CDR2 SYDVKM. Trimming removed 3 bases at V and 9 bases at J, with 11 bases between. The CDR3 has 12 amino acids. DNA for the CDR3: TGTGCCAGCAGTTTGTTAGGGGAGGCCCAGTACTTC. This sequence encodes CASSLLGEAQYF.

The rearrangement uses TRBV19 and TRBJ1-2; no definite D call. This CDR3 comprises 15 residues. The V end lost 7 bases, the J end lost 6 bases, and 21 bases lay between the germline ends. Germline assignment: CDR1 LNHDA and CDR2 SQIVND (reference sequence). This chain's CDR3 is CASTFTWGAKNGYTF. Written as DNA, the CDR3 is TGTGCCAGTACCTTTACGTGGGGTGCGAAGAATGGCTACACCTTC.

The sample holds many counts of this clonotype. In DNA, the CDR3 is TGTGCCAGCAGCCCCCCGGACAGGGGGGACTACAATGAGCAGTTCTTC. This codes for CASSPPDRGDYNEQFF. J is TRBJ2-1 and V is TRBV7-2, with 10 positions matching TRBD1. The V gene end was trimmed by 5 bases and the J gene end by 3 bases; junction bases not matched to a gene: 7. This CDR3 comprises 16 residues. Germline V gene data show CDR1 as SGHTA and CDR2 as FQGNSA. The full variable domain, its missing parts supplied by reference TRBV7-2 and TRBJ2-1, is GAGVSQSPSNKVTEKGKDVELRCDPISGHTALYWYRQSLGQGLEFLIYFQGNSAPDKSGLPSDRFSAERTGGSVSTLTIQRTQQEDSAVYLCASSPPDRGDYNEQFFGPGTRLTVL.

V gene TRBV6-4 combines with J gene TRBJ2-3; maybe TRBD2 (5 bases). V lost 5 bases to trimming and J lost 2 bases, with 11 bases between them. The CDR3 length is 14 residues. CDR1 and CDR2 (germline): MRHNA, SNTAGT. CDR3 sequence (DNA): TGTGCCAGCAGTTGGGGAGATGACACAGATACGCAGTATTTT. Translation gives CASSWGDDTDTQYF.

The gene calls are TRBV7-2 and TRBJ2-3; 7 nucleotides agree with TRBD1. This CDR3 spans 17 amino acids. In germline, CDR1 is SGHTA, CDR2 FQGNSA. Trimming took 7 bases from V and 2 from J; bases not matched to a gene: 15. Here the CDR3 DNA reads TGTGCCAGCAACCCCTTCCCCCGACAGGGCCACACAGATACGCAGTATTTT. This sequence encodes CASNPFPRQGHTDTQYF.

This clonotype was detected many times. This chain joins TRBV20-1 and TRBJ1-5; D perhaps matches TRBD1 (5 bases). Germline V gives CDR1 DFQATT, CDR2 SNEGSKA (reference sequence). V was shortened by 8 bases and J by 4 bases, with 21 bases between the two germline ends. CDR3 length: 15 residues. Here the CDR3 reads CSLYHSGNPNQPQHF. CDR3 nucleotides: TGCAGTCTCTATCATTCAGGGAACCCTAATCAGCCCCAGCATTTT.

This clonotype was found a few times. J is TRBJ2-7 and V is TRBV27; 9 nucleotides agree with TRBD1. This CDR3 spans 14 amino acids. Germline V lookup: CDR1 MNHEY, CDR2 SMNVEV (reference sequence). Unmatched junction bases numbered 8, after V lost 8 bases and J lost 3 bases. CDR3 loop: CASGVKDRGYEQYF. In nucleotides, the CDR3 is TGTGCCAGCGGAGTGAAGGACAGGGGCTACGAGCAGTACTTC.

This sequence joins TRBV20-1 and TRBJ1-1; 7 bases fit TRBD1. The V gene end was trimmed by 6 bases and the J gene end by 8 bases; junction bases not matched to a gene: 12. There are 13 residues in the CDR3. Germline-derived CDR1 and CDR2 are DFQATT and SNEGSKA (reference sequence). CDR3 DNA: TGCAGTGCAGTAAATGATGACAGGGCAGAAGCTTTCTTT. It translates to CSAVNDDRAEAFF.

This clonotype came up many times. The chain is built from TRBV10-2 and TRBJ2-5, with D unclear. The CDR3 sequence is 13 residues long. Germline CDR1 reads WSHSY; CDR2 reads SAAADI. V was clipped by 5 bases and J by 4 bases, with 11 bases between them. This CDR3 is CASSPRRGETQYF. The CDR3 nucleotides are TGCGCCAGCAGTCCCCGAAGAGGAGAGACCCAGTACTTC.

This clonotype came up many times. A read error may produce the germline difference seen at one junction end. The chain recombines TRBV28 with TRBJ1-6; D remains unclear. The germline gives CDR1 MDHEN, CDR2 SYDVKM. CDR3 length: 13 amino acids. The CDR3 DNA reads as TGTGCCAACAGTTTAGGCCCTCTTTCACCCCTCCACTTT. This translates into CANSLGPLSPLHF.

This clonotype came up many times. This chain links TRBV15 with TRBJ2-7; 7 positions agree with TRBD1. With 9 bases clipped from V and 1 base from J, the junction kept 9 bases outside the gene matches. CDR3 length: 14 residues. CDR1 and CDR2 (germline): LNHNV, YYDKDF (reference sequence). The DNA for the CDR3 is TGTGCCACGAGCCGGGACAGAAATTCCTACGAGCAGTACTTC. Amino acid sequence: CATSRDRNSYEQYF.